These 10 T cell receptor beta chains were sequenced from one sample in a study of early T cells in non-severe SARS-CoV-2 infection. TCRdb redid the calling of the 5' RACE reads with MiXCR, one entry per CDR3 protein. Counted here are about 50,000 distinct CDR3 sequences, 8% to 9% occurring once; the ten biggest clones make up around 4.5%. The sample taken for sequencing was whole blood. These receptors were collected from an adult who was a healthcare worker with PCR-confirmed SARS-CoV-2 infection or an uninfected control (not recorded which).

The sample holds a few counts of this clonotype. The chain links TRBV4-2 to TRBJ2-7, with D possibly matching TRBD2 (5 bases). Trimming left V 0 bases short and J 5 bases short, with 17 bases between. CDR1 is LGHNA, CDR2 YNFKEQ, per germline. This CDR3 region has 16 residues. CDR3 DNA sequence: TGTGCCAGCAGCCAAGAGGGCGGGCGGCCCTCGGACGAGCAGTACTTC. Its translation: CASSQEGGRPSDEQYF.

The gene calls are TRBV19 and TRBJ1-6; D is possibly TRBD1 (5 bases). Deletions cut 6 bases from V and 7 bases from J, with 16 bases between. Per the germline V gene, CDR1 is LNHDA and CDR2 is SQIVND (reference sequence). This CDR3 spans 15 amino acids. This chain's CDR3 is CASSTAWDGNSPLHF. CDR3 coding DNA: TGTGCCAGTAGCACCGCTTGGGACGGGAATTCACCCCTCCACTTT.

At least ten counts were recorded for this clonotype. CDR3 DNA sequence: TGCAGTGCCCGGGGGGGGCCCTACGAGCAGTACTTC. Protein product: CSARGGPYEQYF. V usage is TRBV20-1 and J usage is TRBJ2-7; 8 bases fit TRBD2. V trimming: 6 bases; J trimming: 2 bases; junction bases outside the gene matches: 3. CDR3 size: 12 residues. CDR1 is DFQATT, CDR2 SNEGSKA, per germline (reference sequence).

Within the sample, this clonotype is medium-sized (0.01 to 0.1%). CDR3 DNA sequence: TGTGCCACCAGTGATTCGGCAGGACTAGCGGAAACCGGGGAGCTGTTTTTT. Amino acids: CATSDSAGLAETGELFF. This sequence joins TRBV24-1 and TRBJ2-2, with 10 positions matching TRBD2. J was trimmed by 5 bases and V by 2 bases; bases with no gene match: 7. Per germline, CDR1 KGHDR and CDR2 SFDVKD. CDR3 length: 17 residues.

By sample fraction, this clonotype is medium-sized. The chain carries TRBV7-3 and TRBJ2-1, with TRBD1 matching 8 bases. The CDR3 is made up of 15 amino acids. V shed 5 bases and J 2 bases; nucleotides not matched to a gene: 5. The V gene's germline CDR1 is SGHTA and CDR2 FQGTGA. Written as DNA, the CDR3 is TGTGCCAGCAGCCTGAGACAGGGGACCTACAATGAGCAGTTCTTC. Protein sequence: CASSLRQGTYNEQFF.

This clonotype has more than one count but fewer than ten. The chain recombines TRBV19 with TRBJ1-5, with 9 nucleotides matching TRBD1. Germline-derived CDR1 and CDR2 are LNHDA and SQIVND (reference sequence). J gave up 4 bases and V 4 bases, and 2 bases lay outside the gene matches. This CDR3 has 14 residues. The CDR3 bases are TGTGCCAGTAGTAGGACAGGGGCGAATCAGCCCCAGCATTTT. It specifies CASSRTGANQPQHF.

The table lists this clonotype with a few counts. The chain combines TRBV29-1 with TRBJ2-3; D is unresolved. Germline V gene data show CDR1 as SQVTM and CDR2 as ANQGSEA. This CDR3 is built from 13 residues. Trimming stripped 2 bases from V and 5 bases from J, with 11 bases between. The CDR3 reads CSVETELGDTQYF. In DNA form, the CDR3 reads TGCAGCGTTGAAACCGAGCTCGGAGATACGCAGTATTTT.

The V call is TRBV6-2 or TRBV6-3, the J call TRBJ1-2; possible D gene TRBD1, 6 bases. The CDR3 is made up of 13 amino acids. Germline loops: CDR1 MNHEY, CDR2 SVGEGT. The V end was cut by 6 bases, the J end by 5 bases, with 13 bases between. CDR3 residues: CASRPEGEYGYTF. In DNA form, the CDR3 reads TGTGCCAGCAGGCCTGAGGGGGAATATGGCTACACCTTC.

This sequence joins TRBV4-1 and TRBJ2-5; 7 bases are shared with TRBD1. The germline CDR1 and CDR2 sequences are MGHRA and YSYEKL. This CDR3 is 13 amino acids long. V was pared by 0 bases and J by 10 bases, with 5 bases of the junction left unmatched. CDR3 loop: CASSQDPQGIQYF. The CDR3 DNA reads TGCGCCAGCAGCCAAGATCCACAGGGGATCCAGTACTTC.

CDR3 sequence reads: CASSQPRGLAGYGRFF. The CDR3 coding sequence is TGCGCCAGCAGCCAACCCCGTGGACTAGCGGGGTACGGCAGGTTCTTC. The V and J genes are TRBV4-1 and TRBJ2-1; 12 bases map to TRBD2. The CDR3 runs 16 residues. Trimming removed 2 bases from V and 15 bases from J; junction bases left unmatched: 14. Germline-derived CDR1 and CDR2 are MGHRA and YSYEKL.